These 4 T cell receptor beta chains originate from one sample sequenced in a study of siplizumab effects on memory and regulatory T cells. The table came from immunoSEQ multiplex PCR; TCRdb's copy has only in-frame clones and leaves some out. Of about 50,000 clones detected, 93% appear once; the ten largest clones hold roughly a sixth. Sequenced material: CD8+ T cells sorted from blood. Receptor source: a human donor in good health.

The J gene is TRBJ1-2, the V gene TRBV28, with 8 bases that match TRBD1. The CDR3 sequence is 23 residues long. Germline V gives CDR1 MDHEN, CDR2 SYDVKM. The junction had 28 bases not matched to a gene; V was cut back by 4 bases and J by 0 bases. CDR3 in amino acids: CASSSLEPGGVHSEAAPNYGYTF. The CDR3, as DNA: TGTGCCAGCAGTTCCCTTGAACCAGGGGGCGTCCATTCGGAGGCCGCCCCTAACTATGGCTACACCTTC.

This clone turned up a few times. The CDR3 DNA sequence: TGTGCCAGCACCCCGGTGACAGGGTACCACAATGAGCAGTTCTTC. It encodes CASTPVTGYHNEQFF. J is TRBJ2-1 and V is TRBV28, with TRBD1 identical over 7 bases. Germline trimming cut 7 bases from V and 5 bases from J; bases unmatched to any gene: 11. The CDR3 spans 15 residues. Germline CDR1 reads MDHEN; CDR2 reads SYDVKM.

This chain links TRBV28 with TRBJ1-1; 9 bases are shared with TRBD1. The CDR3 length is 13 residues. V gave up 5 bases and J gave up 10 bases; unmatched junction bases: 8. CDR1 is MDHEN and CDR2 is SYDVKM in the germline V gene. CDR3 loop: CASSKTGGELAFF. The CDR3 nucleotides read TGTGCCAGCAGTAAGACAGGGGGAGAACTAGCTTTCTTT.

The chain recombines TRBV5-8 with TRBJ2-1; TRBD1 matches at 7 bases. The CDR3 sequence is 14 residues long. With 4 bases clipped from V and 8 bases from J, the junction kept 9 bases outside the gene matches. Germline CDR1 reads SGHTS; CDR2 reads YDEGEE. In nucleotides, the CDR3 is TGTGCCAGCAGCGACAGGGTTTCTTCATATGAGCAGTTCTTC. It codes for CASSDRVSSYEQFF.